Below are 26 T cell receptor beta chains sequenced from a single sample in a study of beta chain features in type 1 diabetes. These receptors' targets are unknown. As every portion of the isolated RNA was reverse transcribed, the sequencing read expressed TCRB transcripts. Sequencing used immunoSEQ multiplex PCR; TCRdb keeps in-frame clones, though not all of them. The data contain a few hundred thousand clones, roughly an eighth of them singletons. Study-wide points: Shortening that was moderate but significant affected the TCRB CDR3s of Type 1 diabetes patients in all four CD4+ subsets.

The source material was naive CD4+ T cells from blood. These receptors all come from a woman in her late teens or twenties with type 1 diabetes.

The genes are TRBV15 and TRBJ1-1; D is ambiguous. The V and J ends lost 5 bases and 1 base respectively, with 11 bases between them. In germline, CDR1 is LNHNV, CDR2 YYDKDF (reference sequence). The CDR3 consists of 14 residues. As DNA, the CDR3 is TGTGCCACCAGCCCCCGGCGGGCGAACACTGAAGCTTTCTTT. Its protein is CATSPRRANTEAFF.

This clone was recorded a few times. This chain connects TRBV11-2 to TRBJ2-3; 7 bases map to TRBD2. V was pared by 3 bases and J by 1 base, with 10 bases of the junction left unmatched. CDR1 SGHAT and CDR2 FQNNGV come from the germline V gene. The CDR3 length is 17 residues. The CDR3 region is CASSFSGSRLRTDTQYF. CDR3 DNA sequence: TGTGCCAGCAGCTTTAGCGGGTCCCGTCTCCGCACAGATACGCAGTATTTT. The complete variable domain, with remaining parts taken from reference TRBV11-2 and TRBJ2-3, reads EAGVAQSPRYKIIEKRQSVAFWCNPISGHATLYWYQQILGQGPKLLIQFQNNGVVDDSQLPKDRFSAERLKGVDSTLKIQPAKLEDSAVYLCASSFSGSRLRTDTQYFGPGTRLTVL.

The V and J genes are TRBV28 and TRBJ1-1; D might be TRBD1 (6 bases). Trimming left V 2 bases short and J 1 base short, with 29 bases between. In germline, CDR1 is MDHEN, CDR2 SYDVKM. The CDR3 is made up of 21 amino acids. CDR3 amino acids: CASSLTGPTRGKPEANTEAFF. The CDR3 DNA follows: TGTGCCAGCAGTTTAACAGGGCCGACCCGAGGGAAACCGGAGGCGAACACTGAAGCTTTCTTT.

About this clone itself: Other DNA sequences within the sample encode an identical CDR3. The chain uses TRBV5-1 and TRBJ2-1, with 7 bases fitting TRBD2. CDR1 and CDR2 from the germline V gene are SGHRS and YFSETQ. V was pared by 4 bases and J by 1 base, with 2 bases of the junction left unmatched. The CDR3 is 14 residues long. The CDR3 DNA sequence: TGCGCCAGCAGCCCCGGGGGGTCCTACAATGAGCAGTTCTTC. Translation gives CASSPGGSYNEQFF. Complete variable domain (other parts from reference TRBV5-1 and TRBJ2-1): KAGVTQTPRYLIKTRGQQVTLSCSPISGHRSVSWYQQTPGQGLQFLFEYFSETQRNKGNFPGRFSGRQFSNSRSEMNVSTLELGDSALYLCASSPGGSYNEQFFGPGTRLTVL.

This clone was detected a few times. This chain links TRBV27 with TRBJ2-1; 7 bases are shared with TRBD1. The germline V gene encodes CDR1 MNHEY and CDR2 SMNVEV (reference sequence). The CDR3 has 13 amino acids. V was pared by 2 bases and J by 8 bases, with 3 bases of the junction left unmatched. The CDR3 DNA reads as TGTGCCAGCAGTTTAGAGGGGGCGGATGAGCAGTTCTTC. Translating gives CASSLEGADEQFF.

J is TRBJ2-5 and V is TRBV5-4; TRBD2 is a possible D gene (5 bases). The CDR3 loop spans 14 amino acids. Looked up from germline, CDR1 is SGHNT and CDR2 is YYREEE (reference sequence). V was shortened by 0 bases and J by 5 bases, with 11 bases between the two germline ends. The CDR3 spells CASSLGGLPETQYF. In DNA form, the CDR3 reads TGTGCCAGCAGCTTGGGAGGGTTGCCGGAGACCCAGTACTTC.

This chain links TRBV4-1 with TRBJ2-3, with TRBD2 matching over 10 bases. The V and J ends lost 2 bases and 7 bases, in that order; junction bases with no gene match: 9. The CDR3 totals 16 residues. Germline loops: CDR1 MGHRA, CDR2 YSYEKL. CDR3 DNA sequence: TGCGCCAGCAGCCAACCCCCTAGCGGGAGAGGTAATACGCAGTATTTT. This codes for CASSQPPSGRGNTQYF.

This clone was picked up a small number of times. V usage is TRBV19 and J usage is TRBJ2-5; 9 bases are shared with TRBD2. The germline CDR1 and CDR2 sequences are LNHDA and SQIVND (reference sequence). The ends lost 6 bases at V and 4 bases at J; junction bases unmatched: 6. The CDR3 has 14 residues. Here the CDR3 reads CASRLSGGLETQYF. Here the CDR3 DNA reads TGTGCCAGTAGGCTTAGCGGGGGTCTAGAGACCCAGTACTTC.

The CDR3 nucleotides read TGCGCCAGCAGCTGGGGACAGGGGCAGACCTATGGCTACACCTTC. The encoded protein is CASSWGQGQTYGYTF. The chain carries TRBV5-1 and TRBJ1-2, with 10 bases lining up with TRBD1. The V and J ends lost 3 bases and 4 bases, in that order; junction bases with no gene match: 6. In germline, CDR1 is SGHRS, CDR2 YFSETQ. There are 15 residues in the CDR3.

This sequence joins TRBV4-3 and TRBJ2-7; 7 bases fit TRBD2. Unmatched junction bases numbered 16, after V lost 1 base and J lost 4 bases. The germline V gene has CDR1 LGHNA and CDR2 YSLEER. This CDR3 contains 18 residues. This CDR3 reads CASSQVVTASGNQYEQYF. As DNA, the CDR3 is TGCGCCAGCAGCCAAGTTGTAACCGCTAGCGGAAACCAGTACGAGCAGTACTTC.

This clone appeared a few times. The chain uses TRBV25-1 and TRBJ2-1; 12 bases match TRBD1. The length of the CDR3 is 14 residues. Germline V gene sequence: CDR1 MGHDK, CDR2 SYGVNS. Trimming took 4 bases from V and 6 from J; bases not matched to a gene: 1. CDR3 sequence (DNA): TGTGCCAGCAGTGGGGACAGGGGGCTCAATGAGCAGTTCTTC. The encoded protein is CASSGDRGLNEQFF.

V and J are TRBV4-1 and TRBJ2-3; the match to TRBD2 covers 9 bases. Germline loops: CDR1 MGHRA, CDR2 YSYEKL. Trimming took 1 base from V and 1 from J; bases not matched to a gene: 6. The CDR3 is made up of 17 amino acids. CDR3 amino acids: CASSQGVLAGRTDTQYF. The CDR3 DNA sequence: TGCGCCAGCAGCCAAGGCGTCCTAGCGGGGCGCACAGATACGCAGTATTTT.

In this sample, this clone turned up a few times. This sequence joins TRBV9 and TRBJ2-5; 9 nucleotides line up with TRBD1. The V gene end was trimmed by 4 bases and the J gene end by 5 bases; junction bases not matched to a gene: 9. This CDR3 contains 15 residues. The germline CDR1 and CDR2 sequences are SGDLS and YYNGEE. The CDR3 is CASSTTGGTGETQYF. CDR3 sequence (DNA): TGTGCCAGCAGCACCACTGGCGGGACAGGGGAGACCCAGTACTTC.

The chain carries TRBV18 and TRBJ1-5; 9 bases are shared with TRBD1. Germline assignment: CDR1 KGHSH and CDR2 LQKENI. Losses at the gene ends were 4 bases for V and 3 bases for J; bases not matched to a gene: 7. This CDR3 has 16 residues. CDR3 loop: CASSLGQGRNNQPQHF. DNA for the CDR3: TGTGCCAGCTCACTGGGACAGGGTAGAAACAATCAGCCCCAGCATTTT.

The CDR3, as DNA: TGTGCCAGCAGTTTGGCTTCCAAATACGAGCAGTACTTC. Protein: CASSLASKYEQYF. V is TRBV27 and J is TRBJ2-7; D unclear. The CDR3 covers 13 residues. Trimming took 3 bases from V and 4 from J, leaving 10 bases between them. Germline V lookup: CDR1 MNHEY, CDR2 SMNVEV (reference sequence).

This clone was counted a few times. The V call is TRBV28, the J call TRBJ1-2; D is unclear. The ends were cut back, 5 bases at V and 4 bases at J, with 5 bases in the middle. CDR3 length equals 11 residues. Germline CDR1 and CDR2: MDHEN and SYDVKM. Here the CDR3 reads CASSESYGYTF. The CDR3 nucleotides are TGTGCCAGCAGTGAGTCCTATGGCTACACCTTC.

In its sample, this clone was seen a few times. This sequence joins TRBV5-4 and TRBJ2-1, with TRBD1 as a possible D gene (6 bases). Per the germline V gene, CDR1 is SGHNT and CDR2 is YYREEE (reference sequence). The V gene lost 4 bases and the J gene lost 4 bases, with 18 bases spanning the gap. This CDR3 spans 16 amino acids. The CDR3 DNA is TGTGCCAGCAGCCAAGCTAGCACCAGGGGATACAATGAGCAGTTCTTC. It yields the protein CASSQASTRGYNEQFF.

This clone showed up just once. This chain connects TRBV7-2 to TRBJ1-5; TRBD1 agrees at 8 bases. The trim removed 5 bases at V and 1 base at J, leaving 4 bases unmatched. This CDR3 has 15 residues. Germline lookup yields CDR1 SGHTA and CDR2 FQGNSA. The CDR3 DNA sequence: TGTGCCAGCAGCCTAAGACAGGGGAGCAATCAGCCCCAGCATTTT. Translation: CASSLRQGSNQPQHF.

V and J are TRBV2 and TRBJ2-6; 8 bases match TRBD1. Germline V CDR1 and CDR2: SNHLY, FYNNEI. With V trimmed by 5 bases and J by 2 bases, 2 bases remained unmatched. This CDR3 is 15 amino acids long. The CDR3 region is CASSSTGAGANVLTF. CDR3 DNA: TGTGCCAGCAGTTCGACAGGGGCTGGGGCCAACGTCCTGACTTTC.

This chain joins TRBV20-1 and TRBJ2-1, with TRBD1 as a possible D gene (6 bases). V lost 3 bases, J lost 9 bases, and 9 bases lay in between. This CDR3 has 11 amino acids. Germline V gives CDR1 DFQATT, CDR2 SNEGSKA (reference sequence). DNA for the CDR3: TGCAGTGCTAGGTTAGGGGGTGAGCAGTTCTTC. As protein: CSARLGGEQFF.

On this clone: This sample also contains other DNA sequences that code for the same CDR3. The chain couples TRBV29-1 to TRBJ2-5; 9 positions agree with TRBD2. CDR1 is SQVTM and CDR2 is ANQGSEA in the germline V gene. This CDR3 is 14 amino acids long. V lost 4 bases to trimming and J lost 5 bases; unmatched junction nucleotides: 8. DNA for the CDR3: TGCAGCGTTGGAGCAGCGGGGGGTCAGGAGACCCAGTACTTC. This codes for CSVGAAGGQETQYF.

This chain uses TRBV29-1 with TRBJ2-5; TRBD1 might be the D (6 bases). There are 14 residues in the CDR3. V was shortened by 5 bases and J by 4 bases, with 17 bases between the two germline ends. Germline CDR1 SQVTM, CDR2 ANQGSEA. The CDR3 DNA sequence: TGCAGCGTTTCCGGGACCCTGGGGGCAGAGACCCAGTACTTC. Amino acids: CSVSGTLGAETQYF.

This clone was seen a few times. This chain links TRBV4-2 with TRBJ2-7; no clear D. The CDR3 loop spans 13 amino acids. CDR1 and CDR2 from the germline V gene are LGHNA and YNFKEQ. Trimming cost V 0 bases and J 2 bases, with 5 bases left between them. DNA for the CDR3: TGTGCCAGCAGCCAAGATAAGCCCTACGAGCAGTACTTC. This translates into CASSQDKPYEQYF.

As concerns this clone: The junction differs from germline at one of its ends, possibly a read error. V is TRBV6-5 and J is TRBJ1-1, with no clear D. This CDR3 contains 12 residues. Germline CDR1 is MNHEY and CDR2 is SVGAGI. CDR3 protein: CAISEFGVQAFF. In DNA form, the CDR3 reads TGTGCCATCAGTGAGTTCGGTGTACAAGCTTTCTTT.

The chain uses TRBV18 and TRBJ2-1; 12 bases match TRBD2. The length of the CDR3 is 19 residues. Trimming took 8 bases from V and 2 from J; bases not matched to a gene: 16. CDR1 and CDR2 (germline): KGHSH, LQKENI. This CDR3 is CASRGGKFTSGRTYNEQFF. The CDR3, as DNA: TGTGCCAGCCGGGGGGGTAAGTTTACTAGCGGGAGGACCTACAATGAGCAGTTCTTC.

The chain recombines TRBV10-3 with TRBJ2-1; D possibly corresponds to TRBD1 (7 bases). Germline V lookup: CDR1 ENHRY, CDR2 SYGVKD. The CDR3 sequence is 15 residues long. V dropped 5 bases and J dropped 7 bases, with 18 bases sitting between them. The CDR3 DNA sequence: TGTGCCATCAGTCCAGGGGGGACGGGGAGGAATGAGCAGTTCTTC. Amino acid sequence: CAISPGGTGRNEQFF.